These 21 T cell receptor beta chains were all obtained from the same sample, sequenced in a study of identical twins. TCRdb reprocessed the 5' RACE reads via MiXCR and lists one record per CDR3 protein. This table holds 500,000 to 600,000 distinct CDR3 sequences, roughly a fifth found once. This sample was also put to use in a study of T cells expressing NK-cell markers.

The sequenced material came from CD4+ T cells sorted from blood. The receptors were sampled from a young woman in good health.

This clonotype was picked up a small number of times. The chain joins TRBV19 to TRBJ1-1; D gene ambiguous. The CDR3 length is 13 residues. V was cut by 6 bases and J by 4 bases, with 12 bases left in between. In germline, CDR1 is LNHDA, CDR2 SQIVND (reference sequence). Here the CDR3 DNA reads TGTGCCAGTAGCCCCCCCCGGGGCACTGAAGCTTTCTTT. Its translation is CASSPPRGTEAFF.

The count of this clonotype is one. V usage is TRBV20-1 and J usage is TRBJ2-1; no clear D. This CDR3 contains 15 residues. Germline V gene data show CDR1 as DFQATT and CDR2 as SNEGSKA (reference sequence). Trimming took 1 base from V and 0 from J, leaving 10 bases between them. Here the CDR3 DNA reads TGCAGTGCTAGAGGATTTGGGATCTCCTACAATGAGCAGTTCTTC. Residues: CSARGFGISYNEQFF.

The gene calls are TRBV6-2 or TRBV6-3 and TRBJ2-7; weak D call: TRBD2 (6 bases). Germline CDR1 MNHEY, CDR2 SVGEGT. Trimming stripped 7 bases from V and 1 base from J, with 11 bases between. This CDR3 is 13 amino acids long. CDR3 coding DNA: TGTGCCAGCACACGAGCGGGTTCCTACGAGCAGTACTTC. Translation gives CASTRAGSYEQYF.

The chain joins TRBV10-3 to TRBJ2-1; D perhaps matches TRBD1 (6 bases). Deletions cut 0 bases from V and 1 base from J, with 7 bases between. Germline V gene lookup returns CDR1 ENHRY and CDR2 SYGVKD. The CDR3 consists of 15 residues. The CDR3 loop is CAISESGHSYNEQFF. The CDR3 bases are TGTGCCATCAGTGAGTCGGGACATTCCTACAATGAGCAGTTCTTC.

Only a few counts were recorded for this clonotype. V gene TRBV20-1 combines with J gene TRBJ2-2; 9 nucleotides agree with TRBD2. The germline gives CDR1 DFQATT, CDR2 SNEGSKA (reference sequence). V shed 5 bases and J 5 bases; nucleotides not matched to a gene: 6. CDR3 length equals 14 residues. CDR3 in amino acids: CSAPTSGGTGELFF. The CDR3 nucleotides read TGCAGTGCTCCGACTAGCGGAGGTACCGGGGAGCTGTTTTTT.

The chain combines TRBV5-4 with TRBJ2-7; 8 bases are a match to TRBD2. CDR1 and CDR2 from the germline V gene are SGHNT and YYREEE (reference sequence). The length of the CDR3 is 14 residues. The trim removed 3 bases at V and 7 bases at J, leaving 9 bases unmatched. CDR3 amino acids: CASSSSGTRGEQYF. For the CDR3, the DNA is TGTGCCAGCAGCTCCTCCGGGACTAGAGGTGAGCAGTACTTC.

The V call is TRBV10-3, the J call TRBJ1-1; no definite D call. This CDR3 is built from 13 residues. V was pared by 3 bases and J by 10 bases, with 15 bases between. CDR1 and CDR2 (germline): ENHRY, SYGVKD. In DNA form, the CDR3 reads TGTGCCATCAGTGATAGTGATGGGCAGTTAGCTTTCTTT. It translates to CAISDSDGQLAFF.

This clonotype was observed a handful of times. The J gene is TRBJ1-2, the V gene TRBV29-1; 11 bases map to TRBD1. V lost 8 bases to trimming and J lost 7 bases; unmatched junction nucleotides: 12. The CDR3 sequence is 14 residues long. Germline CDR1 is SQVTM and CDR2 is ANQGSEA. The chain's CDR3 is CSSSLGQGAGGYTF. The CDR3 DNA is TGCAGCTCTTCACTCGGACAGGGGGCAGGTGGCTACACCTTC.

CDR3 nucleotides: TGTGCCATCAGCCTAGAGGCGGGGGCCGGGGAGCTGTTTTTT. This translates into CAISLEAGAGELFF. The chain links TRBV10-3 to TRBJ2-2; 7 bases are shared with TRBD2. In germline, CDR1 is ENHRY, CDR2 SYGVKD. J gave up 6 bases and V 6 bases, and 7 bases lay outside the gene matches. CDR3 length: 14 residues.

This clonotype has only a few counts. The V call is TRBV6-1, the J call TRBJ2-4, with D perhaps being TRBD1 or TRBD2 (5 bases each). The V gene's germline CDR1 is MNHNS and CDR2 SASEGT. There are 18 residues in the CDR3. Trimming removed 6 bases at V and 4 bases at J, with 25 bases between. Here the CDR3 DNA reads TGTGCCAGCAGCAAACTCCCGGGGCCACTCCTGGGGAAAAACATTCAGTACTTC. It yields the protein CASSKLPGPLLGKNIQYF.

V usage is TRBV30 and J usage is TRBJ2-1; 9 nucleotides line up with TRBD2. V was pared by 6 bases and J by 4 bases, with 13 bases of the junction left unmatched. From germline, CDR1 is GTSNPN and CDR2 SVGIG (reference sequence). The CDR3 consists of 16 residues. The CDR3, as DNA: TGTGCCTGCAGGGGCGGGAGGGGCGGGGCTTACAATGAGCAGTTCTTC. Protein: CACRGGRGGAYNEQFF.

This rearrangement joins TRBV5-6 to TRBJ2-2; D is perhaps TRBD1 or TRBD2 (5 bases each). V was pared by 0 bases and J by 3 bases, with 15 bases between. The CDR3 is 17 residues long. Per the germline V gene, CDR1 is SGHDT and CDR2 is YYEEEE. The CDR3 region is CASSLVGWGKDTGELFF. As DNA, the CDR3 is TGTGCCAGCAGCTTGGTTGGTTGGGGGAAAGACACCGGGGAGCTGTTTTTT.

This clonotype was counted a few times. The J gene is TRBJ1-1, the V gene TRBV3-1, with D uncertain. CDR1 is LGHDT and CDR2 is YNNKEL in the germline V gene (reference sequence). V was trimmed by 1 base and J by 7 bases, leaving 10 bases between them. The CDR3 is 13 amino acids. The CDR3 is CASSQVTGSEAFF. The CDR3 DNA reads TGTGCCAGCAGCCAAGTAACCGGGAGTGAAGCTTTCTTT.

In the case of this clonotype: A read error may account for a junction end that differs from germline. J is TRBJ2-7 and V is TRBV7-6; maybe TRBD1 (6 bases). Germline CDR1 SGHVS, CDR2 FNYEAQ. The CDR3 contains 14 residues. CDR3 region: CASSLQGLRGPSNF. Written as DNA, the CDR3 is TGTGCCAGCAGCTTACAGGGGTTGAGGGGCCCTAGTAACTTC.

The chain uses TRBV6-5 and TRBJ2-3; D may be TRBD2 (6 bases). V was cut by 2 bases and J by 6 bases, with 9 bases left in between. The CDR3 contains 13 residues. Germline CDR1 and CDR2: MNHEY and SVGAGI. The CDR3 DNA reads TGTGCCAGCAGTTACCGGGAGTTCGATACGCAGTATTTT. Its protein is CASSYREFDTQYF.

The sample holds a few counts of this clonotype. The chain employs TRBV20-1 and TRBJ1-2; no reliable D call. The germline V and J ends were trimmed by 5 bases and 10 bases, with 14 bases remaining between them. In germline, CDR1 is DFQATT, CDR2 SNEGSKA (reference sequence). The CDR3 totals 11 residues. The CDR3 DNA follows: TGCAGTGCTCAATTCCGGGTAGACTACACCTTC. It translates to CSAQFRVDYTF.

The genes are TRBV20-1 and TRBJ2-1; 14 nucleotides agree with TRBD2. The germline gives CDR1 DFQATT, CDR2 SNEGSKA (reference sequence). V gave up 5 bases and J gave up 9 bases; unmatched junction bases: 9. This CDR3 has 15 amino acids. The CDR3 coding sequence is TGCAGTGCTTTACCGGGACTAGCGGGAGTTAGTGAGCAGTTCTTC. Its protein is CSALPGLAGVSEQFF.

The sample holds a few counts of this clonotype. The J gene is TRBJ2-3, the V gene TRBV6-1, with 8 bases fitting TRBD1. Germline V gene data show CDR1 as MNHNS and CDR2 as SASEGT. The V segment lost 5 bases and the J segment 2 bases; nucleotides outside the gene matches: 9. The CDR3 length is 16 residues. For the CDR3, the DNA is TGTGCCAGCAGTACAGGGGGGCGCGGATCCACAGATACGCAGTATTTT. As protein: CASSTGGRGSTDTQYF.

The rearrangement joins TRBV7-2 to TRBJ1-2, with D maybe TRBD1 (5 bases). Germline CDR1 SGHTA, CDR2 FQGNSA. V dropped 6 bases and J dropped 8 bases, with 19 bases sitting between them. CDR3 length equals 14 residues. This CDR3 is CASRTGAGVSGYTF. CDR3 coding DNA: TGTGCCAGCAGAACAGGTGCAGGAGTGAGCGGCTACACCTTC.

This CDR3 is CSVVVQGARNTEAFF. CDR3 nucleotides: TGCAGCGTTGTTGTACAGGGGGCTCGGAACACTGAAGCTTTCTTT. The chain links TRBV29-1 to TRBJ1-1; TRBD1 matches 9 bases. V shed 4 bases and J 1 base; nucleotides not matched to a gene: 7. The germline V gene encodes CDR1 SQVTM and CDR2 ANQGSEA. The CDR3 contains 15 residues.

The chain links TRBV20-1 to TRBJ2-5, with 9 positions matching TRBD2. This CDR3 contains 14 residues. Trimming cost V 4 bases and J 2 bases; bases outside gene matches: 5. Germline CDR1 and CDR2: DFQATT and SNEGSKA (reference sequence). In DNA, the CDR3 is TGCAGTGCTATCAGAGCGGGGGGTCAAGAGACCCAGTACTTC. Protein sequence: CSAIRAGGQETQYF.